These 14 T cell receptor beta chains were all obtained from the same sample, sequenced in a study of T cell responses to AZD1222 COVID-19 vaccine. Measured with immunoSEQ multiplex PCR; TCRdb has only the in-frame clones, and not every one. The sample has under 200,000 clones; 92% are singletons. The input for sequencing was peripheral blood, taken on day 0 of AZD1222 vaccination. These receptors were collected from an adult in good health.

The rearrangement links TRBV5-4 to TRBJ1-6, with unresolved D. Trimming pared 1 base from V and 5 bases from J, leaving 7 bases between. Germline assignment: CDR1 SGHNT and CDR2 YYREEE (reference sequence). The CDR3 loop spans 14 amino acids. CDR3 protein: CASSLTRDNSPLHF. In DNA, the CDR3 is TGTGCCAGCAGCTTGACCAGAGATAATTCACCCCTCCACTTT.

The rearrangement joins TRBV6-5 to TRBJ1-2; 8 nucleotides agree with TRBD1. The germline gives CDR1 MNHEY, CDR2 SVGAGI. J gave up 5 bases and V 6 bases, and 2 bases lay outside the gene matches. The CDR3 is 12 residues long. In nucleotides, the CDR3 is TGTGCCAGCAGCAGGGGGCTGTATGGCTACACCTTC. It is translated as CASSRGLYGYTF.

This sequence joins TRBV27 and TRBJ1-1; D not resolved. CDR3 size: 12 residues. Trimming stripped 7 bases from V and 0 bases from J, with 6 bases between. Germline V CDR1 and CDR2: MNHEY, SMNVEV (reference sequence). CDR3 coding DNA: TGTGCCAGCAAAAAGTTGAACACTGAAGCTTTCTTT. Amino acids: CASKKLNTEAFF.

V is TRBV3-1 (or the pseudogene TRBV3-2) and J is TRBJ2-3; D uncertain. Germline V lookup: CDR1 LGHDT, CDR2 YNNKEL (reference sequence). Deletions cut 4 bases from V and 6 bases from J, with 8 bases between. The CDR3 runs to 12 residues. In nucleotides, the CDR3 is TGTGCCAGCAGCCCTGACATGGATACGCAGTATTTT. Translation: CASSPDMDTQYF.

The V gene is TRBV11-2, the J gene TRBJ1-4; perhaps TRBD1 as D (6 bases). Germline V gene lookup returns CDR1 SGHAT and CDR2 FQNNGV. The CDR3 totals 15 residues. V shed 6 bases and J shed 5 bases, with 16 bases lying between them. The CDR3 DNA reads as TGTGCCAGCAGAGGACAGCAAGGAAACAATGAAAAACTGTTTTTT. Translated, it gives CASRGQQGNNEKLFF.

The chain has TRBV18 and TRBJ2-7; weak D call: TRBD2 (5 bases). The CDR3 runs 17 residues. Germline V gene data show CDR1 as KGHSH and CDR2 as LQKENI. V was trimmed by 3 bases and J by 4 bases, leaving 22 bases between them. In DNA, the CDR3 is TGTGCCAGCTCACCCTGGTCCCTAGGAGGTATGGGTTACGAGCAGTACTTC. It codes for CASSPWSLGGMGYEQYF.

The rearrangement links TRBV5-4 to TRBJ1-4, with TRBD1 identical over 8 bases. J was trimmed by 8 bases and V by 4 bases; bases with no gene match: 7. CDR1 and CDR2 from the germline V gene are SGHNT and YYREEE (reference sequence). The CDR3 is 14 amino acids. CDR3 in DNA: TGTGCCAGCAGCCCAGGGGGCGGAGAGGAAAAACTGTTTTTT. It yields the protein CASSPGGGEEKLFF.

The V call is TRBV27, the J call TRBJ1-1; D unclear. The CDR3 contains 14 residues. Germline values: CDR1 MNHEY, CDR2 SMNVEV (reference sequence). V lost 1 base, J lost 2 bases, and 8 bases lay in between. The chain's CDR3 is CASSLYVSNTEAFF. The CDR3 nucleotides read TGTGCCAGCAGTTTATATGTCAGTAACACTGAAGCTTTCTTT.

J is TRBJ1-2 and V is TRBV11-2; 7 bases are shared with TRBD1. The germline CDR1 and CDR2 sequences are SGHAT and FQNNGV. This CDR3 region has 15 residues. The V segment lost 5 bases and the J segment 0 bases; nucleotides outside the gene matches: 6. The DNA for the CDR3 is TGTGCCAGCAGCGGGAGACAGGGCGCTAACTATGGCTACACCTTC. Protein: CASSGRQGANYGYTF.

V usage is TRBV4-2 and J usage is TRBJ1-5; a weak D match, TRBD1 (6 bases). Trimming removed 0 bases from V and 7 bases from J, with 16 bases in between. This CDR3 has 16 residues. The germline CDR1 and CDR2 sequences are LGHNA and YNFKEQ. For the CDR3, the DNA is TGTGCCAGCAGCCAAGATTTGGGGGCCCGAGAACAGCCCCAGCATTTT. It translates to CASSQDLGAREQPQHF.

This chain connects TRBV5-1 to TRBJ1-1; a possible D gene is TRBD1 (5 bases). The germline CDR1 and CDR2 sequences are SGHRS and YFSETQ. The CDR3 length is 14 residues. Trimming pared 0 bases from V and 1 base from J, leaving 7 bases between. This chain's CDR3 is CASSLVGTNTEAFF. DNA of the CDR3: TGCGCCAGCAGCTTGGTAGGGACGAACACTGAAGCTTTCTTT.

This clone was counted only a few times. The chain is built from TRBV19 and TRBJ2-3; D possibly corresponds to TRBD2 (5 bases). The V gene's germline CDR1 is LNHDA and CDR2 SQIVND (reference sequence). The ends were cut back, 4 bases at V and 0 bases at J, with 11 bases in the middle. There are 15 residues in the CDR3. CDR3 sequence (DNA): TGTGCCAGTAGTACACTAGACACCAGCACAGATACGCAGTATTTT. Translating gives CASSTLDTSTDTQYF.

The chain links TRBV7-9 to TRBJ2-1, with no clear D. The V gene lost 5 bases and the J gene lost 4 bases, with 3 bases spanning the gap. The CDR3 length is 11 residues. CDR1 SEHNR and CDR2 FQNEAQ come from the germline V gene (reference sequence). The CDR3: CASSPYNEQFF. The DNA for the CDR3 is TGTGCCAGCAGCCCTTACAATGAGCAGTTCTTC.

V and J are TRBV20-1 and TRBJ2-1; 7 nucleotides match TRBD2. The germline CDR1 and CDR2 sequences are DFQATT and SNEGSKA (reference sequence). After removal of 3 bases from V and 0 bases from J, the junction contained 8 bases not matched to a gene. This CDR3 has 16 residues. The CDR3 reads CSASRLAGSSYNEQFF. Here the CDR3 DNA reads TGCAGTGCTAGTCGACTAGCAGGTAGCTCCTACAATGAGCAGTTCTTC.